The 21 T cell receptor beta chains given below trace back to one sample, sequenced in a study of T cell responses to AZD1222 COVID-19 vaccine. Sequenced by immunoSEQ multiplex PCR; TCRdb stores in-frame clones only, minus some. The data contain some 80,000 clones, around 89% of them singletons. The input for sequencing was peripheral blood, taken 28 days after the second dose of the MenACWY control vaccine. The receptors here all came from an adult who received the MenACWY meningococcal vaccine as a control.

The V call is TRBV7-2, the J call TRBJ2-5, with a tentative D call TRBD1 (5 bases). V gave up 6 bases and J gave up 1 base, with 12 bases separating them. This CDR3 contains 14 residues. Germline loops: CDR1 SGHTA, CDR2 FQGNSA. The CDR3 reads CASRGPDGQETQYF. The CDR3 DNA sequence: TGTGCCAGCAGGGGGCCAGACGGCCAAGAGACCCAGTACTTC.

The V gene is TRBV19, the J gene TRBJ2-3; 12 nucleotides line up with TRBD2. CDR3 size: 14 residues. Germline V lookup: CDR1 LNHDA, CDR2 SQIVND (reference sequence). V was clipped by 9 bases and J by 3 bases; unmatched bases: 4. The CDR3 sequence is CASSSGGATDTQYF. The CDR3 region has the DNA TGTGCCAGCTCTAGCGGGGGGGCGACAGATACGCAGTATTTT.

The chain employs TRBV28 and TRBJ2-4; D gene ambiguous. V lost 4 bases and J 0 bases, leaving 7 bases between the germline ends. The CDR3 loop spans 14 amino acids. The germline CDR1 and CDR2 sequences are MDHEN and SYDVKM. The CDR3 nucleotides read TGTGCCAGCAGTTCCCTCCAAGCCAAAAACATTCAGTACTTC. It specifies CASSSLQAKNIQYF.

This clone has more than one count but fewer than ten. Here the CDR3 reads CASSDGGAPDTQYF. CDR3 nucleotides: TGTGCCAGCAGTGACGGGGGGGCCCCAGATACGCAGTATTTT. The rearrangement links TRBV6-4 to TRBJ2-3; maybe TRBD2 (7 bases). V was cut by 2 bases and J by 4 bases, with 10 bases left in between. The CDR3 totals 14 residues. Germline CDR1 is MRHNA and CDR2 is SNTAGT.

The V and J genes are TRBV7-2 and TRBJ1-5; D is unclear. V was pared by 1 base and J by 0 bases, with 10 bases between. Per germline, CDR1 SGHTA and CDR2 FQGNSA. This CDR3 region has 16 residues. The CDR3 sequence: CASSLDPANSNQPQHF. In DNA form, the CDR3 reads TGTGCCAGCAGCTTAGATCCAGCTAATAGCAATCAGCCCCAGCATTTT.

This clone was detected only once. The chain carries TRBV4-1 and TRBJ1-1, with TRBD1 matching 9 bases. Germline-derived CDR1 and CDR2 are MGHRA and YSYEKL. The CDR3 has 13 amino acids. V trimming: 4 bases; J trimming: 5 bases; junction bases outside the gene matches: 2. The DNA for the CDR3 is TGCGCCAGCAGCCTGACAGGGGGTACTGAAGCTTTCTTT. This translates into CASSLTGGTEAFF.

The table lists this clone with a few counts. The chain employs TRBV7-2 and TRBJ1-2, with D tentatively TRBD1 (6 bases). From germline, CDR1 is SGHTA and CDR2 FQGNSA. The CDR3 is made up of 14 amino acids. Between the trimmed V and J ends, which lost 3 bases and 0 bases, there was a span of 8 bases. The CDR3 reads CASSLDSSNYGYTF. CDR3 nucleotide sequence: TGTGCCAGCAGCTTGGACAGTTCTAACTATGGCTACACCTTC.

V and J are TRBV7-3 and TRBJ2-2, with no clear D. The germline CDR1 and CDR2 sequences are SGHTA and FQGTGA. The CDR3 length is 14 residues. V gave up 0 bases and J gave up 4 bases, with 6 bases separating them. The CDR3 is CASSLTGPTGELFF. DNA of the CDR3: TGTGCCAGCAGCTTAACTGGTCCCACCGGGGAGCTGTTTTTT.

This chain connects TRBV6-5 to TRBJ1-6, with D unclear. CDR1 is MNHEY and CDR2 is SVGAGI in the germline V gene. The CDR3 contains 13 residues. V shed 8 bases and J shed 5 bases, with 10 bases lying between them. CDR3: CASGDFNNSPLHF. In DNA form, the CDR3 reads TGTGCCAGCGGAGATTTTAATAATTCACCCCTCCACTTT.

The J gene is TRBJ1-2, the V gene TRBV5-1; D unresolved. The germline CDR1 and CDR2 sequences are SGHRS and YFSETQ. CDR3 size: 15 residues. V was clipped by 3 bases and J by 1 base, with 13 bases between them. The CDR3 bases are TGCGCCAGCAGCTCGGGCTACAGTGTTAACTATGGCTACACCTTC. It codes for CASSSGYSVNYGYTF.

V gene TRBV19 combines with J gene TRBJ1-4, with 9 bases identical to TRBD1. CDR3 size: 14 residues. Germline V gene data show CDR1 as LNHDA and CDR2 as SQIVND (reference sequence). Trimming at V came to 7 bases and at J to 8 bases, leaving 8 bases not matched to a gene. The CDR3 DNA is TGTGCCAGTAAGGGACAGGGAGAAGGAGAAAAACTGTTTTTT. Its translation: CASKGQGEGEKLFF.

The V call is TRBV7-2, the J call TRBJ2-1; 7 positions agree with TRBD1. Germline lookup yields CDR1 SGHTA and CDR2 FQGNSA. V lost 3 bases, J lost 6 bases, and 2 bases stayed unmatched. The CDR3 runs to 13 residues. In DNA, the CDR3 is TGTGCCAGCAGCTTTAGACAGGGCAATGAGCAGTTCTTC. Protein sequence: CASSFRQGNEQFF.

This clone appeared a few times. The genes are TRBV4-1 and TRBJ2-6; TRBD1 is a possible D gene (6 bases). This CDR3 is 15 amino acids long. Trimming removed 4 bases at V and 1 base at J, with 8 bases between. From germline, CDR1 is MGHRA and CDR2 YSYEKL. This CDR3 reads CASSPTGSGANVLTF. The DNA of the CDR3 is TGCGCCAGCAGCCCAACAGGGTCTGGGGCCAACGTCCTGACTTTC.

This clone appeared a few times. The chain recombines TRBV5-1 with TRBJ2-5; D uncertain. There are 13 residues in the CDR3. Trimming stripped 0 bases from V and 1 base from J, with 4 bases between. The V gene's germline CDR1 is SGHRS and CDR2 YFSETQ. In nucleotides, the CDR3 is TGCGCCAGCAGCTTGGAACTCCAAGAGACCCAGTACTTC. This sequence encodes CASSLELQETQYF.

The chain employs TRBV9 and TRBJ1-1; 10 nucleotides match TRBD1. CDR3 length equals 14 residues. The J segment lost 11 bases and the V segment lost 0 bases, leaving 7 bases of the junction unmatched. CDR1 is SGDLS, CDR2 YYNGEE, per germline. The CDR3 spells CASSVDPGQGRAFF. CDR3 DNA sequence: TGTGCCAGCAGCGTAGATCCGGGACAGGGGAGGGCTTTCTTT.

This clone was found a few times. This rearrangement joins TRBV4-1 to TRBJ1-5; D is unclear. Trimming removed 1 base from V and 0 bases from J, with 19 bases in between. CDR3 length: 19 residues. The germline V gene has CDR1 MGHRA and CDR2 YSYEKL. The CDR3 here is CASSQGVLAGQYSNQPQHF. The CDR3 coding sequence is TGCGCCAGCAGCCAAGGGGTATTGGCAGGCCAATATAGCAATCAGCCCCAGCATTTT.

This sequence joins TRBV5-6 and TRBJ2-7; D call uncertain. This CDR3 region has 13 residues. Germline assignment: CDR1 SGHDT and CDR2 YYEEEE. V was trimmed by 4 bases and J by 6 bases, leaving 14 bases between them. CDR3: CASSVQLTVEQYF. DNA of the CDR3: TGTGCCAGCAGCGTCCAACTCACCGTCGAGCAGTACTTC.

The chain employs TRBV10-3 and TRBJ2-1; D is possibly TRBD2 (6 bases). The CDR3 sequence is 15 residues long. V was trimmed by 0 bases and J by 3 bases, leaving 9 bases between them. CDR1 and CDR2 from the germline V gene are ENHRY and SYGVKD. Here the CDR3 reads CAISESTGVYNEQFF. As DNA, the CDR3 is TGTGCCATCAGTGAGTCGACGGGGGTCTACAATGAGCAGTTCTTC.

This chain joins TRBV12-3 or TRBV12-4 and TRBJ1-1, with TRBD1 identical over 8 bases. CDR3 length: 12 amino acids. Trimming at V came to 5 bases and at J to 5 bases, leaving 1 base not matched to a gene. The CDR3 region is CASSRQGTEAFF. CDR3 nucleotides: TGTGCCAGCAGTCGACAGGGGACTGAAGCTTTCTTT.

The chain uses TRBV7-2 and TRBJ1-4; D gene uncertain. CDR1 and CDR2 from the germline V gene are SGHTA and FQGNSA. Trimming removed 6 bases from V and 1 base from J, with 12 bases in between. This CDR3 has 15 amino acids. The CDR3 sequence is CASSYYSGTNEKLFF. CDR3 DNA sequence: TGTGCCAGCAGTTACTACAGCGGAACTAATGAAAAACTGTTTTTT.

The chain has TRBV30 and TRBJ1-1, with TRBD1 matching over 8 bases. Germline CDR1 GTSNPN, CDR2 SVGIG (reference sequence). There are 15 residues in the CDR3. The V segment lost 1 base and the J segment 6 bases; nucleotides outside the gene matches: 10. The CDR3, as DNA: TGTGCCTGGAGTGGGACAGGGAATGGTCGAGCTGAAGCTTTCTTT. As protein: CAWSGTGNGRAEAFF.